This T cell receptor beta chain was identified during a study of cytomegalovirus exposure and HLA in healthy donors. Study outcomes and limitations: There were a few CMV-associated chains whose specificity for CMV antigens was confirmed in vitro. Researchers had no immune exposure information except CMV serostatus available.

Unmatched junction bases numbered 21, after V lost 1 base and J lost 4 bases. Germline CDR1 is SQVTM and CDR2 is ANQGSEA. The CDR3 contains 21 residues. On this clone: The antigen remains unidentified.

PCR was performed using 60 Vbeta and 13 Jbeta primers. Produced via immunoSEQ multiplex PCR; TCRdb's table is partial and in-frame only. Of roughly 170,000 clones listed, around four fifths are singletons. Source material: PBMCs. This sequence was found in a woman in her twenties or thirties in good health and CMV-seropositive. The rearrangement uses TRBV29-1 and TRBJ2-5; the match to TRBD2 covers 13 bases. In DNA, the CDR3 is TGCAGCGTTGAAGTTCCCCGCTCCCTCCCGGGGACTAGCGGGACCGCAGAGACCCAGTACTTC. This encodes CSVEVPRSLPGTSGTAETQYF.